A selection of T cell receptor beta chains follows, all from one sample in a study of molecular identifiers for immune sequencing clone quantification. TCRdb re-analysed the PCR reads in MiXCR, keeping a single row per CDR3 protein. Among a few hundred thousand distinct CDR3 sequences, roughly 24% were seen once, and the ten largest hold about 0.74%. The sequenced sample was naive CD8+ T cells from blood, with Jurkat cell RNA spiked in. The receptors stem from a human donor in good health. Some libraries in this study had Jurkat cell RNA spiked in. CDR3s include the opening cysteine and the closing phenylalanine or tryptophan. Each record gives: V gene, J gene, clone size, D gene, CDR3 DNA, CDR3 protein. D genes are given only for firm matches. Size tells how often a clone was seen (once, few, many) or the class of an expanded clone, and some rows leave it out.

V: TRBV4-2; J: TRBJ2-7; size: few; D: TRBD1; DNA: TGTGCCAGCAGCCAAGATCAACTGGGACAGGGGGCTGGGGAGCAGTACTTC; CDR3: CASSQDQLGQGAGEQYF
V: TRBV27; J: TRBJ1-5; size: few; D: .; DNA: TGTGCCACCAGAGGGGCAGGGGGCAATCAGCCCCAGCATTTT; CDR3: CATRGAGGNQPQHF
V: TRBV4-1; J: TRBJ2-3; size: many; D: TRBD1; DNA: TGCGCCAGCAGCCAAGAGGACAGGGAAGTAGATACGCAGTATTTT; CDR3: CASSQEDREVDTQYF
V: TRBV9; J: TRBJ1-5; size: many; D: .; DNA: TGTGCCAGCAGCGTAGGGGGGGTCCCATATCAGCCCCAGCATTTT; CDR3: CASSVGGVPYQPQHF
V: TRBV19; J: TRBJ1-5; size: few; D: TRBD1; DNA: TGTGCCAGTATTGATCGGGACAGGGTAGATCAGCCCCAGCATTTT; CDR3: CASIDRDRVDQPQHF
V: TRBV6-2/TRBV6-3; J: TRBJ2-2; size: many; D: .; DNA: TGTGCCAGCAGTTATACAGAAGCGGGCACCGGGGAGCTGTTTTTT; CDR3: CASSYTEAGTGELFF
V: TRBV27; J: TRBJ2-1; size: .; D: .; DNA: TGTGCCAGCAGTTCCCCTGACCACTTCAACAATGAGCAGTTCTTC; CDR3: CASSSPDHFNNEQFF
V: TRBV9; J: TRBJ1-1; size: many; D: .; DNA: TGTGCCAGCAGCGTAAGAGGACAATCTGCGACTGAAGCTTTCTTT; CDR3: CASSVRGQSATEAFF
V: TRBV4-2; J: TRBJ2-1; size: .; D: TRBD2; DNA: TGTGCCAGCAGCCAGGATCCGGGACTAGCTCACAATGAGCAGTTCTTC; CDR3: CASSQDPGLAHNEQFF
V: TRBV4-3; J: TRBJ2-3; size: .; D: .; DNA: TGCGCCAGCAGCCAAGCCGAGGGAAGCACAGATACGCAGTATTTT; CDR3: CASSQAEGSTDTQYF
V: TRBV20-1; J: TRBJ2-7; size: few; D: TRBD2; DNA: TGCAGTGCTACGACCGGGACTAGCTTCCACGAGCAGTACTTC; CDR3: CSATTGTSFHEQYF
V: TRBV3-2; J: TRBJ2-7; size: .; D: .; DNA: TGTGCCATCGTCCACGAGCAGTACTTC; CDR3: CAIVHEQYF
V: TRBV13; J: TRBJ2-6; size: many; D: .; DNA: TGTGCCAGCAGCGTCGAGAGGGACTCTGGGGCCAACGTCCTGACTTTC; CDR3: CASSVERDSGANVLTF
V: TRBV20-1; J: TRBJ2-1; size: .; D: .; DNA: TGCAGTGCTAGAGGGAGGAGGGACCTAGCCTATGAGCAGTTCTTC; CDR3: CSARGRRDLAYEQFF
V: TRBV3-1; J: TRBJ1-3; size: .; D: TRBD1; DNA: TGTGCCAGCAGCCACCGTAACCCAGGGGGCGTCTCTGGAAACACCATATATTTT; CDR3: CASSHRNPGGVSGNTIYF
V: TRBV19; J: TRBJ2-5; size: .; D: .; DNA: TGTGCCAGTAGTGCAGCGCCGACTAGTCATGAGACCCAGTACTTC; CDR3: CASSAAPTSHETQYF
V: TRBV29-1; J: TRBJ2-2; size: many; D: .; DNA: TGCAGCGCATGGGTCGGCACCGGGGAGCTGTTTTTT; CDR3: CSAWVGTGELFF
V: TRBV9; J: TRBJ2-1; size: few; D: TRBD1; DNA: TGTGCCAGCAGCGTTCCGGGACAGGGGGTAAATGAGCAGTTCTTC; CDR3: CASSVPGQGVNEQFF
V: TRBV29-1; J: TRBJ2-3; size: many; D: .; DNA: TGCAGCGTTGAAGATCGAAGGCAACTCACAGATACGCAGTATTTT; CDR3: CSVEDRRQLTDTQYF
V: TRBV5-1; J: TRBJ2-5; size: few; D: .; DNA: TGCGCCAGCAGCTCGACCGGGACTGCTGCCGGGGAGACCCAGTACTTC; CDR3: CASSSTGTAAGETQYF
V: TRBV3-1; J: TRBJ2-7; size: .; D: TRBD1; DNA: TGTGCCAGCACTACCGGGACAGGGGGTTACGAGCAGTACTTC; CDR3: CASTTGTGGYEQYF
V: TRBV27; J: TRBJ2-5; size: .; D: TRBD2; DNA: TGTGCCAGCAGACCCAAAGTACTAGCGCCAGGACCTCAAGAGACCCAGTACTTC; CDR3: CASRPKVLAPGPQETQYF
V: TRBV20-1; J: TRBJ2-5; size: many; D: .; DNA: TGCAGTGCTAGTCATGCGACGACTTATATGGCCCAGTACTTC; CDR3: CSASHATTYMAQYF
V: TRBV21-1; J: TRBJ2-2; size: .; D: .; DNA: TGTGCCAGCAGCAGAGGACAGGGGGGCACCGGGGAGCTGTTTTTT; CDR3: CASSRGQGGTGELFF
V: TRBV20-1; J: TRBJ2-3; size: .; D: TRBD2; DNA: TGCAGTGCTAGAGAGGGAAGCGGGAGGAGCACAGATACGCAGTATTTT; CDR3: CSAREGSGRSTDTQYF
V: TRBV7-6; J: TRBJ1-1; size: few; D: .; DNA: TGTGCCAGCAGTACAACCTTGGGGGGGCTTGTGGCTGAAGCTTTCTTT; CDR3: CASSTTLGGLVAEAFF
V: TRBV19; J: TRBJ1-1; size: .; D: .; DNA: TGTGCCAGTAGTATAGGTATGGGGGCGGACACTGAAGCTTTCTTT; CDR3: CASSIGMGADTEAFF
V: TRBV28; J: TRBJ2-2; size: few; D: TRBD1; DNA: TGTGCCAGCAGTTACGGGACAGGACTTAACACCGGGGAGCTGTTTTTT; CDR3: CASSYGTGLNTGELFF
V: TRBV9; J: TRBJ2-1; size: many; D: .; DNA: TGTGCCAGCAGCGTAGCTGGAGAGCAGTTCTTC; CDR3: CASSVAGEQFF